The 17 T cell receptor beta chains in this list originate from one sample, sequenced in a study of neurological immune-mediated disorders. TCRdb fed the 5' RACE reads into MiXCR, producing one record per CDR3 protein. The sample includes approximately 43,000 distinct CDR3 sequences, 2% to 3% of them seen just once. The sample was PBMCs. These receptors originate from a man under 40 with multiple sclerosis.

This clonotype was observed at least ten times. V and J are TRBV20-1 and TRBJ2-3, with 8 nucleotides matching TRBD2. CDR1 is DFQATT, CDR2 SNEGSKA, per germline (reference sequence). This CDR3 has 15 residues. V dropped 5 bases and J dropped 2; count of bases not matched to a gene: 9. The CDR3 nucleotides are TGCAGTGCTGTTTTGACTAGCGCGGTCACAGATACGCAGTATTTT. It specifies CSAVLTSAVTDTQYF.

This clonotype came up many times. The chain joins TRBV5-1 to TRBJ1-4; weak D call: TRBD1 (6 bases). Trimming removed 1 base from V and 3 bases from J, with 10 bases in between. This CDR3 spans 15 amino acids. Per the germline V gene, CDR1 is SGHRS and CDR2 is YFSETQ. CDR3 loop: CASSLNEGANEKLFF. The CDR3 DNA is TGCGCCAGCAGCTTGAACGAGGGGGCTAATGAAAAACTGTTTTTT.

This clonotype was detected many times. CDR3 loop: CSARDLGQGTSGISYEQYF. CDR3 nucleotides: TGCAGTGCTAGAGATCTCGGCCAGGGGACTAGCGGGATCTCCTACGAGCAGTACTTC. The V gene is TRBV20-1, the J gene TRBJ2-7; TRBD2 matches 13 bases. The length of the CDR3 is 19 residues. Germline V gives CDR1 DFQATT, CDR2 SNEGSKA (reference sequence). V trimming: 0 bases; J trimming: 0 bases; junction bases outside the gene matches: 11.

This clonotype was observed at least ten times. J is TRBJ2-2 and V is TRBV20-1; D call uncertain. V shed 6 bases and J shed 4 bases, with 6 bases lying between them. CDR3 length: 11 residues. Per the germline V gene, CDR1 is DFQATT and CDR2 is SNEGSKA (reference sequence). CDR3 protein: CSAEATGELFF. The CDR3 DNA reads as TGCAGTGCCGAAGCCACCGGGGAGCTGTTTTTT.

This clonotype was seen ten or more times. The chain couples TRBV20-1 to TRBJ2-5; the match to TRBD2 covers 12 bases. Unmatched junction bases numbered 7, after V lost 6 bases and J lost 5 bases. The CDR3 totals 14 residues. Germline V gene sequence: CDR1 DFQATT, CDR2 SNEGSKA (reference sequence). CDR3 nucleotides: TGCAGTGCCGTGACTAGCGGGGGTATGGAGACCCAGTACTTC. As protein: CSAVTSGGMETQYF.

The table lists this clonotype with many counts. The V gene is TRBV5-8, the J gene TRBJ2-7; TRBD2 matches at 10 bases. After removal of 4 bases from V and 6 bases from J, the junction contained 7 bases not matched to a gene. Germline CDR1 is SGHTS and CDR2 is YDEGEE. This CDR3 comprises 14 residues. This CDR3 reads CASSPGLARPEQYF. The CDR3 bases are TGTGCCAGCAGCCCGGGACTAGCGAGGCCCGAGCAGTACTTC.

In its sample, this clonotype was seen many times. This chain connects TRBV4-1 to TRBJ1-6, with D possibly TRBD1 on 5 matching bases. CDR1 MGHRA and CDR2 YSYEKL come from the germline V gene. V was cut by 6 bases and J by 7 bases, with 19 bases left in between. The CDR3 has 16 residues. This chain's CDR3 is CASRHPTRGFNSPLHF. CDR3 DNA: TGCGCCAGCAGACATCCTACGAGGGGCTTCAATTCACCCCTCCACTTT.

This clonotype was seen ten or more times. J is TRBJ1-2 and V is TRBV6-1; D unresolved. V lost 5 bases and J lost 4, with 14 bases in between. This CDR3 has 14 amino acids. From germline, CDR1 is MNHNS and CDR2 SASEGT. The DNA of the CDR3 is TGTGCCAGCAGTCCTAGTCTGGGTTCCTATGGCTACACCTTC. Its protein product is CASSPSLGSYGYTF.

This clonotype was detected many times. The chain joins TRBV29-1 to TRBJ1-2, with unresolved D. Germline V gene data show CDR1 as SQVTM and CDR2 as ANQGSEA. Trimming pared 4 bases from V and 4 bases from J, leaving 10 bases between. CDR3 size: 12 residues. The CDR3 DNA sequence: TGCAGCGTTGGAGAGGGAGGCTATGGCTACACCTTC. It codes for CSVGEGGYGYTF.

Many counts were recorded for this clonotype. The chain joins TRBV15 to TRBJ2-7; 12 nucleotides align to TRBD2. Germline lookup yields CDR1 LNHNV and CDR2 YYDKDF (reference sequence). This CDR3 spans 15 amino acids. V lost 3 bases and J lost 1; bases outside the gene matches: 1. The CDR3 is CATSRTSGGSYEQYF. The DNA of the CDR3 is TGTGCCACCAGCAGGACTAGCGGGGGTTCCTACGAGCAGTACTTC.

In this sample, this clonotype turned up a few times. The chain links TRBV20-1 to TRBJ1-6; TRBD1 matches at 8 bases. Germline-derived CDR1 and CDR2 are DFQATT and SNEGSKA (reference sequence). This CDR3 spans 13 amino acids. With 7 bases clipped from V and 6 bases from J, the junction kept 5 bases outside the gene matches. The CDR3 DNA reads as TGCAGTGATAGGGACAGGAGTAATTCACCCCTCCACTTT. This encodes CSDRDRSNSPLHF.

This clonotype was detected ten times or more. The CDR3, as DNA: TGTGCCAGCAGCGTAGACCCAGATACGCAGTATTTT. It specifies CASSVDPDTQYF. The J gene is TRBJ2-3, the V gene TRBV9; D is undetermined. The CDR3 sequence is 12 residues long. Germline V lookup: CDR1 SGDLS, CDR2 YYNGEE. Trimming stripped 0 bases from V and 4 bases from J, with 3 bases between. Full variable domain (missing parts from reference TRBV9 and TRBJ2-3): DSGVTQTPKHLITATGQRVTLRCSPRSGDLSVYWYQQSLDQGLQFLIQYYNGEERAKGNILERFSAQQFPDLHSELNLSSLELGDSALYFCASSVDPDTQYFGPGTRLTVL.

This clonotype was seen more than once but under ten times. The DNA of the CDR3 is TGCAGTGCTAGAGATGCCAGGGAAGGCACTGAAGCTTTCTTT. Its translation is CSARDAREGTEAFF. This chain connects TRBV20-1 to TRBJ1-1; weak D call: TRBD1 (5 bases). The CDR3 has 14 amino acids. Germline-derived CDR1 and CDR2 are DFQATT and SNEGSKA (reference sequence). The ends were cut back, 0 bases at V and 4 bases at J, with 12 bases in the middle.

This clonotype was seen ten or more times. The chain combines TRBV29-1 with TRBJ2-3, with D perhaps being TRBD1 or TRBD2 (6 bases each). CDR1 is SQVTM and CDR2 is ANQGSEA in the germline V gene. The CDR3 loop spans 15 amino acids. V was shortened by 6 bases and J by 4 bases, with 20 bases between the two germline ends. The CDR3 DNA follows: TGCAGCGTCCGGGGGTGGGGGCTCTCCTCAGATACGCAGTATTTT. Translated: CSVRGWGLSSDTQYF.

Details on this clonotype: Compared with germline, one end of the junction differs, possibly owing to a read error. The V and J genes are TRBV6-2 or TRBV6-3 and TRBJ1-5; a possible D gene is TRBD1 (5 bases). Per germline, CDR1 MNHEY and CDR2 SVGEGT. The CDR3 is 14 residues long. The CDR3 DNA is TGTGCCAGCAGTTACGACAGCAGCAATAAGACCCAGAATTTT. It is translated as CASSYDSSNKTQNF.

This clonotype was detected ten times or more. The rearrangement uses TRBV28 and TRBJ2-7; 10 positions match TRBD2. CDR1 and CDR2 (germline): MDHEN, SYDVKM. The CDR3 length is 17 residues. After removal of 6 bases from V and 2 bases from J, the junction contained 13 bases not matched to a gene. CDR3 protein: CASRIRLTSGLAYEQYF. The CDR3 nucleotides read TGTGCCAGCAGAATAAGATTGACTAGCGGGCTGGCCTACGAGCAGTACTTC. Drawing the rest from reference TRBV28 and TRBJ2-7, the complete variable domain is DVKVTQSSRYLVKRTGEKVFLECVQDMDHENMFWYRQDPGLGLRLIYFSYDVKMKEKGDIPEGYSVSREKKERFSLILESASTNQTSMYLCASRIRLTSGLAYEQYFGPGTRLTVT.

This clonotype was picked up many times. V usage is TRBV4-3 and J usage is TRBJ2-6; no reliable D call. Germline V CDR1 and CDR2: LGHNA, YSLEER. V lost 1 base, J lost 2 bases, and 9 bases lay in between. CDR3 length: 16 amino acids. The CDR3 loop reads CASSQVGQAGANVLTF. The CDR3 DNA sequence: TGCGCCAGCAGCCAAGTGGGCCAGGCTGGGGCCAACGTCCTGACTTTC.